Here is one TCR beta chain with its context. Its antigen is unknown. This sample is drawn from a study of T cell repertoires in cytomegalovirus infection. Overall study context: Both CMV infection and a matching HLA type were indicated by public TCR beta signatures. General observations from the study: The ex vivo response was dominated by HLA-C-restricted CMV-specific TCR beta clonotypes.

TCRdb passed the reads through MiXCR, listing each CDR3 protein once. The sample lists more than 400,000 distinct CDR3 sequences, around 27% occurring once. With 4 bases removed from V and 6 bases from J, the gap between germline ends came to 15 bases. This CDR3 spans 15 amino acids. From germline, CDR1 is LNHDA and CDR2 SQIVND (reference sequence). The chain carries TRBV19 and TRBJ2-2; the D gene is possibly TRBD2 (5 bases). The sequence came from a human donor in good health (CMV status not recorded). Some clones in this sample may be carry-over from other donors' samples. The source material was PBMCs. The DNA for the CDR3 is TGTGCCAGTAGTACGGTTGACCGGGATGCCGGGGAGCTGTTTTTT. It encodes CASSTVDRDAGELFF.